Described below is a single TCR beta chain sequence and its context. The sample is drawn from a study of T cell changes during pregnancy in multiple sclerosis. After removal of 0 bases from V and 4 bases from J, the junction contained 12 bases not matched to a gene. Germline-derived CDR1 and CDR2 are LGHNA and YSLEER. The CDR3 runs to 18 residues. The assay was immunoSEQ multiplex PCR, and TCRdb's table has in-frame clones only and misses some. The table shows fewer than 100,000 clones, with approximately 90% occurring only once. Here the sequenced sample was peripheral blood, taken before pregnancy. This clonotype originated in a female donor with multiple sclerosis, enrolled in a pregnancy study. The V call is TRBV4-3, the J call TRBJ2-5, with 9 bases identical to TRBD1. CDR3 in amino acids: CASSQEAGQGPFLETQYF. The DNA of the CDR3 is TGCGCCAGCAGCCAAGAGGCTGGACAGGGGCCGTTTCTAGAGACCCAGTACTTC.